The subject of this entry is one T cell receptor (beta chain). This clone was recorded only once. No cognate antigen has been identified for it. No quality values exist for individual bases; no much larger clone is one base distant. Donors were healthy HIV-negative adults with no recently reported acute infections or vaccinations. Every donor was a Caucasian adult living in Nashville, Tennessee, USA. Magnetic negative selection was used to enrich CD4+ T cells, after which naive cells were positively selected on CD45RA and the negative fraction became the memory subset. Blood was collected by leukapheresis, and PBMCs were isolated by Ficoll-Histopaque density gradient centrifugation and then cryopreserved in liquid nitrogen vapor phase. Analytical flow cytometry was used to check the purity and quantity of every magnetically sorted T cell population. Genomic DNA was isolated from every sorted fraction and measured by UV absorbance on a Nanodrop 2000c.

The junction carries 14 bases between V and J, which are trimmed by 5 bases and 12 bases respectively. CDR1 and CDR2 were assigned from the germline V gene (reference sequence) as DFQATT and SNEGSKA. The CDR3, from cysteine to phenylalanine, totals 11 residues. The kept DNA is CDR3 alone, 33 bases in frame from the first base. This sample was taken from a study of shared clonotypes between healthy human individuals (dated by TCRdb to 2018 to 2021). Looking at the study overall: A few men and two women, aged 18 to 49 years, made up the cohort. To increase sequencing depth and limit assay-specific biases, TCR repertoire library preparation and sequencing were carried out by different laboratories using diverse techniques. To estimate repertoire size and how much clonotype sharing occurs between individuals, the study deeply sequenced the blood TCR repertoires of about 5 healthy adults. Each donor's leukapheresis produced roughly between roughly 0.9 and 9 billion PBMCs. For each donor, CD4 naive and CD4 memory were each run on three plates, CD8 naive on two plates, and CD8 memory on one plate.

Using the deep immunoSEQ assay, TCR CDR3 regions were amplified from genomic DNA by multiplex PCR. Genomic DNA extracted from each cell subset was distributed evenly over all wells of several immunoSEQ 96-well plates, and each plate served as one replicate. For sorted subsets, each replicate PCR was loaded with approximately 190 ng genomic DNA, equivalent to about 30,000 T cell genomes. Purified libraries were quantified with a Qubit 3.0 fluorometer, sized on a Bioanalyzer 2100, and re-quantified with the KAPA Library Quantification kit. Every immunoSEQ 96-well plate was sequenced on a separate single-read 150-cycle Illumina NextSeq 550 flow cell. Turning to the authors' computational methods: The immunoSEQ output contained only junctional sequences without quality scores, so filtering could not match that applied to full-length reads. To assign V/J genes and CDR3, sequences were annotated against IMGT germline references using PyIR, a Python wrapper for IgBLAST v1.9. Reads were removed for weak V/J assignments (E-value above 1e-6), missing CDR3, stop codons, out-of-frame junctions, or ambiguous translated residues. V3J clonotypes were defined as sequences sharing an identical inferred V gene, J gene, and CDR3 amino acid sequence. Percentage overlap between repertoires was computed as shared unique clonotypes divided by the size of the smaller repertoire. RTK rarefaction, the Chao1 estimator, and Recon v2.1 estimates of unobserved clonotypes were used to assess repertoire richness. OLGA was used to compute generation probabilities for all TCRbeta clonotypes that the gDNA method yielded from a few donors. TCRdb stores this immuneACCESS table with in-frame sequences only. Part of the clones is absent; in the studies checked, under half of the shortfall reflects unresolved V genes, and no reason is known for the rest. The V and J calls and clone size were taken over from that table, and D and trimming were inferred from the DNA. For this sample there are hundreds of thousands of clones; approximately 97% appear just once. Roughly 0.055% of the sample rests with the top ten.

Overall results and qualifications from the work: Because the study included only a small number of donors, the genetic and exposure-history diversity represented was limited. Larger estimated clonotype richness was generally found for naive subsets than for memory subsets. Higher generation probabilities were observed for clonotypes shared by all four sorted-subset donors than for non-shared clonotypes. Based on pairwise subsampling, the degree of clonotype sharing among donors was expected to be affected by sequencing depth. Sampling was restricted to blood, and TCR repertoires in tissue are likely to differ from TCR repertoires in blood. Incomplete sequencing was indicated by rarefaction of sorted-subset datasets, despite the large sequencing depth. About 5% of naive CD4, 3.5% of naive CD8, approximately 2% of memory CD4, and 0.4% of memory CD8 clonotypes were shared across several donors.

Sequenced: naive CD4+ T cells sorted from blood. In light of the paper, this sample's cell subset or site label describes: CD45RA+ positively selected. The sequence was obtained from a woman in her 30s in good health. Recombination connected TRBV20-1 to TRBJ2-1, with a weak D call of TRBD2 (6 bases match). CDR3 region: CSARRDFGQFF. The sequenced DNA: TGCAGTGCTCGCCGGGACTTCGGGCAGTTCTTC.